This is a list of T cell receptor beta chains from one sample in a study of blood T cell repertoires in COVID-19. This table comes from immunoSEQ multiplex PCR, and its TCRdb copy is limited to in-frame clones, with some not included. Of more than 300,000 clones detected, 90% to 95% appear once; the ten largest clones hold about 4%. The sequencing input was PBMCs or T cells enriched from blood (not recorded which). The receptors were gathered from a woman in her twenties or thirties who had been exposed to COVID-19. The CDR3 runs from the conserved cysteine through the conserved F or W.

v_call,j_call,cdr3_aa
TRBV7-2,TRBJ1-6,CASSVQGAIYNSPLHF
TRBV4-1,TRBJ1-1,CASSQLTGGTEAFF
TRBV24-1,TRBJ2-2,CATSEGTGVPGELFF
TRBV2,TRBJ1-4,CASSEQGGDEKLFF
TRBV27,TRBJ1-6,CASSLYTGKTPLHF
TRBV4-3,TRBJ1-1,CASSQASQGGTEAFF
TRBV19,TRBJ1-5,CASSPQGISNQPQHF
TRBV4-1,TRBJ2-1,CASSQIQGVYNEQFF
TRBV10-3,TRBJ2-7,CAAHTGTGGDYEQYF
TRBV5-6,TRBJ2-7,CASSLGRGSYEQYF
TRBV11-1,TRBJ2-3,CASSLVPSGGVDTQYF
TRBV4-1,TRBJ2-3,CASSRLAVDTQYF
TRBV5-6,TRBJ2-5,CASSLGSIQETQYF
TRBV2,TRBJ2-3,CASRNGAGRGSDTQYF
TRBV14,TRBJ1-1,CASSQGTANTEAFF
TRBV4-1,TRBJ2-7,CASSQDGAGSSYEQYF
TRBV7-7,TRBJ2-1,CASSLAGGYNEQFF
TRBV12-5,TRBJ2-7,CASGLVLYEQYF
TRBV7-3,TRBJ1-6,CASSLTSAAADSPLHF
TRBV7-9,TRBJ1-4,CASSPTPTGGENEKLFF
TRBV3-1/TRBV3-2,TRBJ1-2,CASSQWDRALANYGYTF
TRBV6-5,TRBJ1-2,CASSYSTGENGYTF
TRBV5-1,TRBJ1-4,CASSPIPPGTGVEKLFF
TRBV10-3,TRBJ2-6,CAISQGVGANVLTF
TRBV3-1/TRBV3-2,TRBJ1-6,CASSPRTSRSYNSPLHF
TRBV14,TRBJ2-5,CASSRAGLLYQETQYF
TRBV5-1,TRBJ1-4,CASSSGGGPTNEKLFF
TRBV6-1,TRBJ2-3,CASSDRGTQYF
TRBV3-1/TRBV3-2,TRBJ1-2,CASSQDRLHPGYTF
TRBV19,TRBJ1-6,CASSSQGPQNSPLHF
TRBV6-5,TRBJ2-2,CASSPSPGNTGELFF
TRBV20-1,TRBJ1-2,CSASRGEEGYTF
TRBV5-4,TRBJ1-6,CASSQGGDLYNSPLHF
TRBV9,TRBJ1-1,CASSVAVGQGAAFF
TRBV4-1,TRBJ2-3,CASSQGWGLGQYF
TRBV7-2,TRBJ2-7,CASSPRETATYEQYF
TRBV7-8,TRBJ1-3,CASSFSDRVSGNTIYF
TRBV11-2,TRBJ1-5,CASSLESRRASQPQHF
TRBV14,TRBJ1-2,CASSLKRGGYTF
TRBV6-2/TRBV6-3,TRBJ1-3,CASSRTVAGNTIYF
TRBV7-8,TRBJ1-2,CASSLAGGANYGYTF